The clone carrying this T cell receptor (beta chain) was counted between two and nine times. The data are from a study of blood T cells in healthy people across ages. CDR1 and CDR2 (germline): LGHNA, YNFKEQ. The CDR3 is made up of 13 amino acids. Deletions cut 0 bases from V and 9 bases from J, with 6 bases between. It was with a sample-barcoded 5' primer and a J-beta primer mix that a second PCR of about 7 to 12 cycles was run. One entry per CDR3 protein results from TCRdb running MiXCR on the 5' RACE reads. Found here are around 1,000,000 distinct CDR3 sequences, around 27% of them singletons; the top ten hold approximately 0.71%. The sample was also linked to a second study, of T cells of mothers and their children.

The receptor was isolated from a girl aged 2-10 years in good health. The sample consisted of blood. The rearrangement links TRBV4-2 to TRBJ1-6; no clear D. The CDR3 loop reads CASSQEKASPLHF. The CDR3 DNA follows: TGTGCCAGCAGCCAAGAAAAGGCTTCACCCCTCCACTTT.